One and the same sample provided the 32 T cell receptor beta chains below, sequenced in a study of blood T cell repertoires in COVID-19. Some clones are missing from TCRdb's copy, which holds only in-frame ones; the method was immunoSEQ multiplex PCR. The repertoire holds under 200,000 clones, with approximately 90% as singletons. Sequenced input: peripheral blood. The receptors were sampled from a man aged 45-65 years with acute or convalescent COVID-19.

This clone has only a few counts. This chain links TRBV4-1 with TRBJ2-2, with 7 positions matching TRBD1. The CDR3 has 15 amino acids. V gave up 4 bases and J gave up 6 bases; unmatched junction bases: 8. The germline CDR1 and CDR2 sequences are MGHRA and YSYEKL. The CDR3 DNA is TGCGCCAGCAGCCTTTTTGACAGGGACGCCGGGGAGCTGTTTTTT. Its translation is CASSLFDRDAGELFF.

The CDR3 nucleotides read TGTGCCACCAGCAGAGCGGGAGCCCCTCGCGAGCAGTACTTC. It specifies CATSRAGAPREQYF. The rearrangement links TRBV15 to TRBJ2-7, with D perhaps TRBD2 (6 bases). The CDR3 covers 14 residues. CDR1 and CDR2 from the germline V gene are LNHNV and YYDKDF (reference sequence). With 1 base removed from V and 6 bases from J, the gap between germline ends came to 13 bases. Based on the CDR3 plus reference TRBV15 and TRBJ2-7, the full variable domain is DAMVIQNPRYQVTQFGKPVTLSCSQTLNHNVMYWYQQKSSQAPKLLFHYYDKDFNNEADTPDNFQSRRPNTSFCFLDIRSPGLGDTAMYLCATSRAGAPREQYFGPGTRLTVT.

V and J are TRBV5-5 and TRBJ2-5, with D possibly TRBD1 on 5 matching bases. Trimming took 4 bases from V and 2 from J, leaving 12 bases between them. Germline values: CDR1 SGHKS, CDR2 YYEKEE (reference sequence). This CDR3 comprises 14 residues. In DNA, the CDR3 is TGTGCCAGCAGCCCAGCAGGGTATCAAGAGACCCAGTACTTC. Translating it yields CASSPAGYQETQYF.

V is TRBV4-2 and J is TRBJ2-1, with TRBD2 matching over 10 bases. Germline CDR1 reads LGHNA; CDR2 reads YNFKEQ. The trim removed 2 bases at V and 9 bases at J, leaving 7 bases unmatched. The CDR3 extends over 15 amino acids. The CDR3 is CASSQSGGAVGEQFF. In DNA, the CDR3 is TGTGCCAGCAGCCAAAGCGGGGGGGCCGTCGGTGAGCAGTTCTTC.

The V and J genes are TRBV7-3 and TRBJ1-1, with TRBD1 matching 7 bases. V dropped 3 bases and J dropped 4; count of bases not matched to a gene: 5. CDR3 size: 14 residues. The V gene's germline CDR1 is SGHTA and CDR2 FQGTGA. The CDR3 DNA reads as TGTGCCAGCAGCTTGGCAGGGGGAGGCACTGAAGCTTTCTTT. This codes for CASSLAGGGTEAFF.

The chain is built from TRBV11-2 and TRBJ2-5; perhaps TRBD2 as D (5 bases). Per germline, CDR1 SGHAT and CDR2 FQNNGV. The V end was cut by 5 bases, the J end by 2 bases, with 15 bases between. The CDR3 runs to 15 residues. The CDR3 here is CASSDRGRTQETQYF. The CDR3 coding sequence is TGTGCCAGCAGCGACCGCGGACGGACTCAAGAGACCCAGTACTTC.

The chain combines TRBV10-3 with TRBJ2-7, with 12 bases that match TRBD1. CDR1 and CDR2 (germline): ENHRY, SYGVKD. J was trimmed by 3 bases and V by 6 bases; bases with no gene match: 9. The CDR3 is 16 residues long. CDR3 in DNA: TGTGCCATCAGCCAAGGGACAGGGGGCACCTTCTACGAGCAGTACTTC. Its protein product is CAISQGTGGTFYEQYF.

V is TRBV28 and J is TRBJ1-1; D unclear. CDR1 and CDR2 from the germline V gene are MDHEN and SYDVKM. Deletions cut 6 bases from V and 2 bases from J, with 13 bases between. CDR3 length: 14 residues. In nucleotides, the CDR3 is TGTGCCAGCAGAATCGCGGCCACCAACACTGAAGCTTTCTTT. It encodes CASRIAATNTEAFF.

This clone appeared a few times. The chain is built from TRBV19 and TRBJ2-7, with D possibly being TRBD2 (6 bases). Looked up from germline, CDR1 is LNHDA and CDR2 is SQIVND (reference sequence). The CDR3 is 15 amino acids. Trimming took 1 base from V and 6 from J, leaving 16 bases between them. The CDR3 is CASSIGYQLAGEQYF. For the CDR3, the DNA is TGTGCCAGTAGTATAGGGTACCAACTAGCCGGCGAGCAGTACTTC.

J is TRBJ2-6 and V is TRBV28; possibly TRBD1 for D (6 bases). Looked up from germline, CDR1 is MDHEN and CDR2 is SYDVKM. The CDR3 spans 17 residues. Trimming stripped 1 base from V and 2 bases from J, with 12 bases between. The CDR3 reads CASSLYKGGTGANVLTF. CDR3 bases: TGTGCCAGCAGTTTATATAAAGGGGGAACTGGGGCCAACGTCCTGACTTTC.

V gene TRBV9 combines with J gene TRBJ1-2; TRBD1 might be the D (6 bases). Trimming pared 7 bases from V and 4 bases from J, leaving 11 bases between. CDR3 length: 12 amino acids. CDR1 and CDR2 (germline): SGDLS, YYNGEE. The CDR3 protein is CASGAGAYGYTF. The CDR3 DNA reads TGTGCCAGCGGGGCAGGGGCCTATGGCTACACCTTC. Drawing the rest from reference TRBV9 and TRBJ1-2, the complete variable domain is DSGVTQTPKHLITATGQRVTLRCSPRSGDLSVYWYQQSLDQGLQFLIQYYNGEERAKGNILERFSAQQFPDLHSELNLSSLELGDSALYFCASGAGAYGYTFGSGTRLTVV.

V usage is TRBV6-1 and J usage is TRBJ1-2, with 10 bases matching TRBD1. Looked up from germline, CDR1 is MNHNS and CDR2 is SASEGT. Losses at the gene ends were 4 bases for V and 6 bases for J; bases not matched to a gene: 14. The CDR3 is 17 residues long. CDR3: CASSGSPGQGTWDGYTF. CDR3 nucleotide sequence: TGTGCCAGCAGTGGCTCCCCGGGACAGGGGACCTGGGATGGCTACACCTTC.

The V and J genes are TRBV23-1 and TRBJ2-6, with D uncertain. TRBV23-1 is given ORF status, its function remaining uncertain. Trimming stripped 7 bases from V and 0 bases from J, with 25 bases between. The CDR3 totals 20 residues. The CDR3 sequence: CASTPLPPSDPSSGANVLTF. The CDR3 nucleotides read TGCGCCAGCACCCCCCTGCCTCCCAGCGACCCATCCTCTGGGGCCAACGTCCTGACTTTC.

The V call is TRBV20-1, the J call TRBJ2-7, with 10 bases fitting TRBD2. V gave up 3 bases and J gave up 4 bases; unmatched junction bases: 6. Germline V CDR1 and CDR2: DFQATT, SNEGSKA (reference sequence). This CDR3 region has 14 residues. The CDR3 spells CSASVSGRLYEQYF. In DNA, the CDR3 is TGCAGTGCTAGTGTTAGCGGGAGGTTATACGAGCAGTACTTC.

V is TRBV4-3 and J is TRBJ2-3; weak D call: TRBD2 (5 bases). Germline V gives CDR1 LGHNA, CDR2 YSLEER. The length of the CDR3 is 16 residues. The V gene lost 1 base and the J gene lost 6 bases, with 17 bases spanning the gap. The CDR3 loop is CASSQGVREGRDTQYF. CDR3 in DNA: TGCGCCAGCAGCCAAGGGGTCCGGGAAGGGCGTGATACGCAGTATTTT.

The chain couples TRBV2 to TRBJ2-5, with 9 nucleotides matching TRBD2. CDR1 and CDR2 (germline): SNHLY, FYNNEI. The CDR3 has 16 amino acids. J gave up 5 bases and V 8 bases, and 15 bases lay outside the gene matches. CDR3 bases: TGTGCCAGCTCCTCGTTGGGAGCGGGGGGCCGGGAGACCCAGTACTTC. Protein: CASSSLGAGGRETQYF.

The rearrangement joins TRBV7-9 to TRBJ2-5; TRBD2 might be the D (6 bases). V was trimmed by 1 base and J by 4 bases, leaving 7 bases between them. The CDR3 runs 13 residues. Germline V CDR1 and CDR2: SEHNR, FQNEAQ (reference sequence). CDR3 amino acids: CASSLGTTETQYF. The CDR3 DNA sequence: TGTGCCAGCAGCTTAGGGACTACAGAGACCCAGTACTTC.

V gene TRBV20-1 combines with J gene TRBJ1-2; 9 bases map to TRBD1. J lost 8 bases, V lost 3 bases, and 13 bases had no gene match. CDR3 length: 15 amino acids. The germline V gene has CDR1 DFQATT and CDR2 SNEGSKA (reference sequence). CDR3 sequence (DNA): TGCAGTGCTAGTCGCCCCGGGACAGGGACCCCCGGCTACACCTTC. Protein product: CSASRPGTGTPGYTF.

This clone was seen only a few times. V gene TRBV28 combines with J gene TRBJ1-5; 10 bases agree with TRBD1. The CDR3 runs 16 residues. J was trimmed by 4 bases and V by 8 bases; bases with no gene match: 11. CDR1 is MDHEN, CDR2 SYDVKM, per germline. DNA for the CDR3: TGTGCCAGCGCCTCCCCGCCGGGACAGGGGAATCAGCCCCAGCATTTT. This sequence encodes CASASPPGQGNQPQHF.

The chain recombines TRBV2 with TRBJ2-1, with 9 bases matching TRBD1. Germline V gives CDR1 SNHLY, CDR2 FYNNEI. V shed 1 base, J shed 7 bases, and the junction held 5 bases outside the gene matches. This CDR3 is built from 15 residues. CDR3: CASSEVAGTGNEQFF. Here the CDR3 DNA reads TGTGCCAGCAGTGAAGTGGCCGGGACAGGGAATGAGCAGTTCTTC. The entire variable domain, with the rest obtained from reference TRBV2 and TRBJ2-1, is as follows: EPEVTQTPSHQVTQMGQEVILRCVPISNHLYFYWYRQILGQKVEFLVSFYNNEISEKSEIFDDQFSVERPDGSNFTLKIRSTKLEDSAMYFCASSEVAGTGNEQFFGPGTRLTVL.

For the CDR3, the DNA is TGTGCCAGCTCACCTCCCGGGGGTGGAGGCGACTATGGCTACACCTTC. Residues: CASSPPGGGGDYGYTF. V usage is TRBV18 and J usage is TRBJ1-2, with D possibly being TRBD1 (5 bases). This CDR3 comprises 16 residues. Trimming cost V 3 bases and J 3 bases, with 17 bases left between them. Germline V gives CDR1 KGHSH, CDR2 LQKENI.

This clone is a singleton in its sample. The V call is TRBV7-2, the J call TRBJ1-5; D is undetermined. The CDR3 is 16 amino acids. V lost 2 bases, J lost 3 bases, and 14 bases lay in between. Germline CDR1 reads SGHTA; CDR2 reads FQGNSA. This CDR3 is CASSLTGGNLNQPQHF. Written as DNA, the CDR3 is TGTGCCAGCAGCTTAACGGGCGGGAATCTCAATCAGCCCCAGCATTTT.

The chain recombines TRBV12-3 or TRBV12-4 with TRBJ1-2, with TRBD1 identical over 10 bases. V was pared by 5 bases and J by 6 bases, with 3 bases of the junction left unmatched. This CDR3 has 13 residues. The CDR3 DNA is TGTGCCAGCAGTAGAGACAGGGGGCATGGCTACACCTTC. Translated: CASSRDRGHGYTF.

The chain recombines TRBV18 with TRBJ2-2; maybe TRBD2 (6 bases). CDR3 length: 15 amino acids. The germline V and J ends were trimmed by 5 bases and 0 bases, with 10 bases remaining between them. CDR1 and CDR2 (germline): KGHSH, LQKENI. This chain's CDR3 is CASSEGTSNTGELFF. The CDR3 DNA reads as TGTGCCAGCTCAGAGGGGACTTCGAACACCGGGGAGCTGTTTTTT. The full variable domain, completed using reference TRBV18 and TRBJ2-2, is NAGVMQNPRHLVRRRGQEARLRCSPMKGHSHVYWYRQLPEEGLKFMVYLQKENIIDESGMPKERFSAEFPKEGPSILRIQQVVRGDSAAYFCASSEGTSNTGELFFGEGSRLTVL.

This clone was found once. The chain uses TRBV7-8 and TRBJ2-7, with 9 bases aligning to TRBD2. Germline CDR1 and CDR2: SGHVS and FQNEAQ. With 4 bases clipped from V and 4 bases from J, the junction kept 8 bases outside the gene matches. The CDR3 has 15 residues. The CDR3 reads CASSSRLAVVYEQYF. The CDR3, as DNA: TGTGCCAGCAGCTCCCGACTAGCGGTAGTTTACGAGCAGTACTTC.

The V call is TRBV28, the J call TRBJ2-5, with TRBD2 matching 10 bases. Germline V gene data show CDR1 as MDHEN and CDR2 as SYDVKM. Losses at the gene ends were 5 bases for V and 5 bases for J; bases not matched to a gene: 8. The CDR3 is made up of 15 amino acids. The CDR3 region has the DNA TGTGCCAGCAGTCTGGCTAGCGGGGGTCGGGAGACCCAGTACTTC. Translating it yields CASSLASGGRETQYF.

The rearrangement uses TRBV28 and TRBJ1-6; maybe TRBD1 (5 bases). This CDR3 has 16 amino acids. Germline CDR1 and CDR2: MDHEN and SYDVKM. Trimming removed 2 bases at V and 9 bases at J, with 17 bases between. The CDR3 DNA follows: TGTGCCAGCAGTTTAGAGGGTGGGGGGATTGGTTCACCCCTCCACTTT. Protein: CASSLEGGGIGSPLHF.

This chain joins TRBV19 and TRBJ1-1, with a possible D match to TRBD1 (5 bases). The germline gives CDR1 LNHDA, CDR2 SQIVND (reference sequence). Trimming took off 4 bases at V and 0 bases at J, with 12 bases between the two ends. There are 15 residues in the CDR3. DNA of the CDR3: TGTGCCAGTAGTACGTGGGACTCATTGAACACTGAAGCTTTCTTT. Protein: CASSTWDSLNTEAFF.

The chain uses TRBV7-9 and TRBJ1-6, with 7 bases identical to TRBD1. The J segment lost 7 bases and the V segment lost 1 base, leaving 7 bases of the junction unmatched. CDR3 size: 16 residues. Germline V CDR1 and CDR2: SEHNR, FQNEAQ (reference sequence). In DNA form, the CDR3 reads TGTGCCAGCAGCTTAGGGGGTGGGACAGTGAATTCACCCCTCCACTTT. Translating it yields CASSLGGGTVNSPLHF.

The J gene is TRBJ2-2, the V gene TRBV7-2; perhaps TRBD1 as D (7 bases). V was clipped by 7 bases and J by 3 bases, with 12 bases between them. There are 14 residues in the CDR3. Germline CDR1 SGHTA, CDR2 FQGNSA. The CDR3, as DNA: TGTGCCAGCAAACAGGGGACTTACACCGGGGAGCTGTTTTTT. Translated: CASKQGTYTGELFF.

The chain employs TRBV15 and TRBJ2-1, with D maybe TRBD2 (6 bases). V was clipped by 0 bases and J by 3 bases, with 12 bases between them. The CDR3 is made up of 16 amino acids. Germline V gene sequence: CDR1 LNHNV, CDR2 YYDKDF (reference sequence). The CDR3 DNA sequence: TGTGCCACCAGCAGAGATCTAACTAGCAGCTACAATGAGCAGTTCTTC. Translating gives CATSRDLTSSYNEQFF.

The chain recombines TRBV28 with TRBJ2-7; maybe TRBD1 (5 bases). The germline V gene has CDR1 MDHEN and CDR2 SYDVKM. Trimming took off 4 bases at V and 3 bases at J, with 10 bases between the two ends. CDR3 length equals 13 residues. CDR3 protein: CASSSSGFYEQYV. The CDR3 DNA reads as TGTGCCAGCAGTTCATCAGGGTTCTACGAGCAGTACGTC.